This T cell receptor (beta chain) was found in a study of T cell responses to AZD1222 COVID-19 vaccine. Study observations and caveats: Targeting of unmutated variant regions was reportedly seen in nearly half of spike-specific TCRs. CD4 TCRs associated with vaccination spanned spike, dominating at 160-218 and 743-854. At baseline, just five to seven AZD1222 recipients tested seropositive.

As to this clone: Its antigen is unknown.

Both about-4-week and about-12-week second-dose recipients were combined. Trimming removed 5 bases at V and 5 bases at J, with 13 bases between. The CDR3 contains 13 residues. CDR1 SGHRS and CDR2 YFSETQ come from the germline V gene. Produced via immunoSEQ multiplex PCR; TCRdb's table is partial and in-frame only. Of 110,000 to 150,000 clones in the sample, 92% were seen once. Here the sequenced sample was peripheral blood, taken 28 days after the second AZD1222 dose. The rearrangement joins TRBV5-1 to TRBJ1-1, with D maybe TRBD1 (5 bases). This TCR derives from an adult who received the AZD1222 COVID-19 vaccine. The DNA for the CDR3 is TGCGCCAGCAGACCGGGGGAGCAGACTGAAGCTTTCTTT. As protein: CASRPGEQTEAFF.